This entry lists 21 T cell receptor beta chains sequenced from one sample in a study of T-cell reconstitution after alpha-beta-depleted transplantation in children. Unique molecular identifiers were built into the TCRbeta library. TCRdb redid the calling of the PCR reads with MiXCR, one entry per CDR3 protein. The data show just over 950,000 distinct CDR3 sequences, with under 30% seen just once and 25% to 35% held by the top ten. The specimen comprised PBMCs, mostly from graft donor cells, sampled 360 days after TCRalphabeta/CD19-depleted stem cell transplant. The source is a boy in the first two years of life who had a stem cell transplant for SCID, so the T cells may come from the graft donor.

CDR3 DNA: TGTGCCAGCAGCCCCCGCGGGCTCCTTAACGGGGATACGCAGTATTTT. This translates into CASSPRGLLNGDTQYF. The chain combines TRBV11-1 with TRBJ2-3; a weak D match, TRBD2 (5 bases). V was cut by 5 bases and J by 6 bases, with 21 bases left in between. The CDR3 totals 16 residues. In germline, CDR1 is SGHAT, CDR2 FQDESV (reference sequence).

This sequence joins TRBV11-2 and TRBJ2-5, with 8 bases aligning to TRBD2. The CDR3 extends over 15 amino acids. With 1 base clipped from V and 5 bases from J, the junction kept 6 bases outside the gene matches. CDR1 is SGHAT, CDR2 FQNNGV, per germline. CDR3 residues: CASSLGGGRWETQYF. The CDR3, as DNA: TGTGCCAGCAGCTTAGGCGGGGGGCGCTGGGAGACCCAGTACTTC.

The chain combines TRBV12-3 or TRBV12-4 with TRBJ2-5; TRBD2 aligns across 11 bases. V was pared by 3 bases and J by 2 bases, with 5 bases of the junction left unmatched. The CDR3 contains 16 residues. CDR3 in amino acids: CASSLIAGGRQETQYF. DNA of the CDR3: TGTGCCAGCAGTTTGATAGCGGGGGGGAGACAAGAGACCCAGTACTTC.

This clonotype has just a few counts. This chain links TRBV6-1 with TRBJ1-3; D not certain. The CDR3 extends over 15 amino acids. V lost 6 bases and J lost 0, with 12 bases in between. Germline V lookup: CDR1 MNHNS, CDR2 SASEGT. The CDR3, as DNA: TGTGCCAGCAGAAGAGACCGGAGCTCTGGAAACACCATATATTTT. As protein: CASRRDRSSGNTIYF.

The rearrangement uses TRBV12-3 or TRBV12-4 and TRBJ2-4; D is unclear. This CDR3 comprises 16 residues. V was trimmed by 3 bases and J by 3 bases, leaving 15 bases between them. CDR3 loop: CASSFSSSLGKNIQYF. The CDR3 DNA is TGTGCCAGCAGTTTTAGCTCCAGCCTGGGCAAAAACATTCAGTACTTC.

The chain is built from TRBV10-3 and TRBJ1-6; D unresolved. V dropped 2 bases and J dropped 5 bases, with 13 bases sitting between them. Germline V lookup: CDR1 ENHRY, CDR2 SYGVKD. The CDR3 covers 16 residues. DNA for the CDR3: TGTGCCATCAGTGAGCGAGAGGGTGTCGATAATTCACCCCTCCACTTT. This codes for CAISEREGVDNSPLHF.

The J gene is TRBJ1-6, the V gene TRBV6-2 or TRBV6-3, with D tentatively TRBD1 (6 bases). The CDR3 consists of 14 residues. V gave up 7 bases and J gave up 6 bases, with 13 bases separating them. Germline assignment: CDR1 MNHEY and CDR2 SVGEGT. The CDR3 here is CASTPDSLNSPLHF. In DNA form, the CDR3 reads TGTGCCAGCACCCCGGACAGCCTTAATTCACCCCTCCACTTT.

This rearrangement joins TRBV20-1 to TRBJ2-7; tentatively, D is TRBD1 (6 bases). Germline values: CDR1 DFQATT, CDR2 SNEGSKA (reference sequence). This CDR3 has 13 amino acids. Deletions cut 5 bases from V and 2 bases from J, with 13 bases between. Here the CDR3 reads CSAPRTGTYEQYF. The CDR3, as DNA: TGCAGTGCTCCTCGAACAGGGACCTACGAGCAGTACTTC.

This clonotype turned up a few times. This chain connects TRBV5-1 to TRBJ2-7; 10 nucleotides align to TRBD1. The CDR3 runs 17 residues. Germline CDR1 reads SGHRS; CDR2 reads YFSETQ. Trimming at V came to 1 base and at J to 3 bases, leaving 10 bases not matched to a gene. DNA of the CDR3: TGCGCCAGCAGCTTGTCCCCATCCGGACAGGGGGTCTACGAGCAGTACTTC. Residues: CASSLSPSGQGVYEQYF.

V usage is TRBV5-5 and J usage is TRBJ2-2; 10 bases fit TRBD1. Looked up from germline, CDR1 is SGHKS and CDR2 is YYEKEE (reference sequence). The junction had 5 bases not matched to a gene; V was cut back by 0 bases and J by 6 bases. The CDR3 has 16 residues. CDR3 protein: CASSLATGTGAGELFF. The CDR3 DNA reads TGTGCCAGCAGCTTGGCGACCGGGACAGGGGCCGGGGAGCTGTTTTTT.

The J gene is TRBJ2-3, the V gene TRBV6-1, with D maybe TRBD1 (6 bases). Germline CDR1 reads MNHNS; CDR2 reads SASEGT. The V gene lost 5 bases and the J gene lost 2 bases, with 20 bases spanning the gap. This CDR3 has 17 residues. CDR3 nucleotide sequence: TGTGCCAGCAGTCCCCCTGACCGGTGGGGACACACAGATACGCAGTATTTT. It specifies CASSPPDRWGHTDTQYF.

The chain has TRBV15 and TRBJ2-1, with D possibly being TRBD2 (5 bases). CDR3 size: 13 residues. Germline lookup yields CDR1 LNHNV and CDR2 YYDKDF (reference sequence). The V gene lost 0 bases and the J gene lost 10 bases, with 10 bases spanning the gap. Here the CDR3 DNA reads TGTGCCACCAGCAGAGATCGCCAGCGGGAGCAGTTCTTC. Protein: CATSRDRQREQFF.

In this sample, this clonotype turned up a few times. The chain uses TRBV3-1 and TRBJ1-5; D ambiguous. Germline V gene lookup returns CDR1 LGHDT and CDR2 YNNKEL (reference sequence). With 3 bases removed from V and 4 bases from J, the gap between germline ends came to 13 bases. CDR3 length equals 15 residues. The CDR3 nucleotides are TGTGCCAGCAGCCACGGGCTAGGTGAGAATCAGCCCCAGCATTTT. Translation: CASSHGLGENQPQHF.

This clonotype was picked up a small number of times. CDR3 sequence reads: CAISAVQGDNEQFF. The CDR3 nucleotides read TGTGCCATCAGTGCGGTACAGGGAGACAATGAGCAGTTCTTC. The chain joins TRBV10-3 to TRBJ2-1; a weak D match, TRBD1 (6 bases). Per the germline V gene, CDR1 is ENHRY and CDR2 is SYGVKD. The CDR3 runs 14 residues. The ends were cut back, 4 bases at V and 5 bases at J, with 12 bases in the middle.

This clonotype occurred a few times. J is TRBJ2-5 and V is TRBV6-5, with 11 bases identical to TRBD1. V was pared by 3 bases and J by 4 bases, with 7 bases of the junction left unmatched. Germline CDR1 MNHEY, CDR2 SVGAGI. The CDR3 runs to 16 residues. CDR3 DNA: TGTGCCAGCAGTTATGAGGGGACAGGGGGAGCAGAGACCCAGTACTTC. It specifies CASSYEGTGGAETQYF.

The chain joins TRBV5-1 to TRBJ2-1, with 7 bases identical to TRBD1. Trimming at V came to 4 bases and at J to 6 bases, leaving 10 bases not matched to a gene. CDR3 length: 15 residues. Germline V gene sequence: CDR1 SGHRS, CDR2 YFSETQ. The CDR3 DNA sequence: TGCGCCAGCAGCCGCACGGGACAGCATTCCAATGAGCAGTTCTTC. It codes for CASSRTGQHSNEQFF.

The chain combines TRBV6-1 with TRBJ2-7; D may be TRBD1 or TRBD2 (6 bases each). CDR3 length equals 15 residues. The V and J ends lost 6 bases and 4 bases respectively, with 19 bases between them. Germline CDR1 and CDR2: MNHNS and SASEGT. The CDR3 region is CASRPPGTRGYEQYF. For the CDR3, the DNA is TGTGCCAGCAGACCCCCCGGGACACGGGGGTACGAGCAGTACTTC.

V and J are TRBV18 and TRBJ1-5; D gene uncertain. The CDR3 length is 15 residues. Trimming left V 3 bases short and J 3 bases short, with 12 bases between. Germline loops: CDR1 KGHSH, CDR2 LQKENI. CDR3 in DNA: TGTGCCAGCTCACCGGATGGACGGCTCAATCAGCCCCAGCATTTT. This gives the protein CASSPDGRLNQPQHF.

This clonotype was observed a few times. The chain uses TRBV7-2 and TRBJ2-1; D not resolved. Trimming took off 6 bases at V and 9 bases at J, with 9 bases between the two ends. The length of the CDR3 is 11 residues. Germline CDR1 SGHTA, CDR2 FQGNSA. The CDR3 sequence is CASSSLVEQFF. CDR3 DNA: TGTGCCAGCAGTTCTTTAGTTGAGCAGTTCTTC.

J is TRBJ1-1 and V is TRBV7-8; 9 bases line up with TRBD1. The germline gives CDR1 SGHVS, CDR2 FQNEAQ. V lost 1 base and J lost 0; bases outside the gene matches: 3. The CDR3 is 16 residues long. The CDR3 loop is CASSLEGQGVNTEAFF. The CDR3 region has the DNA TGTGCCAGCAGCTTAGAGGGACAGGGAGTGAACACTGAAGCTTTCTTT.

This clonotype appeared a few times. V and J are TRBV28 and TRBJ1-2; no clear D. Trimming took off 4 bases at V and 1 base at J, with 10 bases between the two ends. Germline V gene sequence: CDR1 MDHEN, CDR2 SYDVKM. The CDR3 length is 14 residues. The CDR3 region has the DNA TGTGCCAGCAGTTATGAAGGGATTAACTATGGCTACACCTTC. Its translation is CASSYEGINYGYTF.